A single sample is the source of the 27 T cell receptor beta chains below, sequenced in a study of shared clonotypes between healthy human individuals (dated by TCRdb to the early 2020s). The method was the immunoSEQ multiplex PCR assay. Sourced from immuneACCESS, this table was stored by TCRdb with only in-frame sequences that have V and J called. A share of the clones is absent; for the studies checked, an unresolved V gene accounts for under half, and the remainder has no known explanation. Recorded for this sample are about 2.2 million clones; 90% to 95% of them occurred a single time. Of the sample, around 1.7% falls within the top ten clones. CD8 naive samples were obtained by positive selection for CCR7 among CD45RO-negative cells, yielding a CD45RA+CCR7+ population from which TemRA cells were excluded. Sequenced material: naive CD8+ T cells from PBMCs. The label giving this sample's cell subset or site can be read as: CD45RA+CCR7+. The receptors come from a man younger than 35 in good health. Some clones in this sample may be carry-over from other donors' samples.

This chain uses TRBV5-1 with TRBJ2-3; no reliable D call. CDR1 and CDR2 from the germline V gene are SGHRS and YFSETQ. V gave up 2 bases and J gave up 2 bases, with 12 bases separating them. The CDR3 spans 15 residues. The CDR3 DNA follows: TGCGCCAGCAGCTTTCTTGGTACCCTCACAGATACGCAGTATTTT. Translating gives CASSFLGTLTDTQYF.

This chain uses TRBV19 with TRBJ1-2, with TRBD1 matching 7 bases. V trimming: 0 bases; J trimming: 4 bases; junction bases outside the gene matches: 14. CDR1 and CDR2 from the germline V gene are LNHDA and SQIVND (reference sequence). The CDR3 runs 18 residues. The CDR3 DNA reads TGTGCCAGTAGTATAGATCGAACCGGGACAGTCGACACCTATGGCTACACCTTC. Its protein product is CASSIDRTGTVDTYGYTF.

This chain connects TRBV27 to TRBJ2-1, with D hard to call. Germline V CDR1 and CDR2: MNHEY, SMNVEV (reference sequence). The CDR3 is made up of 13 amino acids. Deletions cut 0 bases from V and 10 bases from J, with 10 bases between. The CDR3 DNA reads as TGTGCCAGCAGTTTATCCTTGCGAGCCGAGCAGTTCTTC. Amino acids: CASSLSLRAEQFF.

This clone was found once. The chain uses TRBV7-9 and TRBJ2-7; perhaps TRBD2 as D (6 bases). Germline V gene sequence: CDR1 SEHNR, CDR2 FQNEAQ (reference sequence). Trimming stripped 4 bases from V and 0 bases from J, with 10 bases between. The CDR3 totals 14 residues. CDR3 region: CASSYPGLSYEQYF. The DNA for the CDR3 is TGTGCCAGCAGCTATCCGGGACTCTCCTACGAGCAGTACTTC.

V and J are TRBV5-4 and TRBJ2-7, with TRBD1 matching over 9 bases. CDR1 and CDR2 (germline): SGHNT, YYREEE (reference sequence). This CDR3 spans 15 amino acids. V trimming: 0 bases; J trimming: 2 bases; junction bases outside the gene matches: 3. CDR3 in DNA: TGTGCCAGCAGCTTGGCACGGACAGGGGCCTACGAGCAGTACTTC. Protein product: CASSLARTGAYEQYF. The complete variable domain, with remaining parts taken from reference TRBV5-4 and TRBJ2-7, reads ETGVTQSPTHLIKTRGQQVTLRCSSQSGHNTVSWYQQALGQGPQFIFQYYREEENGRGNFPPRFSGLQFPNYSSELNVNALELDDSALYLCASSLARTGAYEQYFGPGTRLTVT.

Concerning this clone itself: Other DNA sequences in this specimen translate into the identical CDR3. This chain links TRBV5-1 with TRBJ2-7, with unresolved D. Germline assignment: CDR1 SGHRS and CDR2 YFSETQ. V gave up 2 bases and J gave up 2 bases, with 11 bases separating them. The CDR3 has 14 residues. Here the CDR3 DNA reads TGCGCCAGCAGCTTTTCAGGCACGGCCTACGAGCAGTACTTC. Translating gives CASSFSGTAYEQYF.

Concerning this clone: The same CDR3 can be traced to other DNA sequences in this sample. The rearrangement uses TRBV27 and TRBJ1-5; D not resolved. V lost 5 bases and J 1 base, leaving 9 bases between the germline ends. This CDR3 is built from 14 residues. The germline CDR1 and CDR2 sequences are MNHEY and SMNVEV (reference sequence). CDR3 loop: CASSPIGSNQPQHF. DNA for the CDR3: TGTGCCAGCAGTCCCATAGGGAGCAATCAGCCCCAGCATTTT.

This clone was observed once. The CDR3 bases are TGTGCCAGCAGCGCGGGACTAGCGGGTACCTACGAGCAGTACTTC. Translated: CASSAGLAGTYEQYF. The chain links TRBV4-2 to TRBJ2-7; 12 bases line up with TRBD2. This CDR3 spans 15 amino acids. In germline, CDR1 is LGHNA, CDR2 YNFKEQ. V lost 5 bases, J lost 2 bases, and 4 bases stayed unmatched.

J is TRBJ2-3 and V is TRBV6-1; D might be TRBD1 (6 bases). With 7 bases removed from V and 1 base from J, the gap between germline ends came to 15 bases. Germline values: CDR1 MNHNS, CDR2 SASEGT. The CDR3 spans 15 residues. The CDR3 loop reads CASNLWAGGTDTQYF. CDR3 sequence (DNA): TGTGCCAGCAATCTTTGGGCAGGGGGCACAGATACGCAGTATTTT.

The rearrangement uses TRBV15 and TRBJ2-1; 10 nucleotides agree with TRBD2. The trim removed 0 bases at V and 5 bases at J, leaving 1 base unmatched. This CDR3 region has 15 residues. Germline lookup yields CDR1 LNHNV and CDR2 YYDKDF (reference sequence). In DNA form, the CDR3 reads TGTGCCACCAGCAGAGAAGGACTAGCGGACAATGAGCAGTTCTTC. This sequence encodes CATSREGLADNEQFF.

The chain couples TRBV7-9 to TRBJ2-5; D is perhaps TRBD1 (7 bases). The CDR3 runs 16 residues. The V end lost 4 bases, the J end lost 1 base, and 16 bases lay between the germline ends. Germline CDR1 is SEHNR and CDR2 is FQNEAQ (reference sequence). The CDR3 here is CASSSRDSGGQETQYF. The CDR3 region has the DNA TGTGCCAGCAGCTCCCGGGACTCAGGGGGCCAAGAGACCCAGTACTTC. Full variable domain (outside the CDR3, taken from reference TRBV7-9 and TRBJ2-5): DTGVSQNPRHKITKRGQNVTFRCDPISEHNRLYWYRQTLGQGPEFLTYFQNEAQLEKSRLLSDRFSAERPKGSFSTLEIQRTEQGDSAMYLCASSSRDSGGQETQYFGPGTRLLVL.

Regarding this clone: The sample contains more than one DNA sequence encoding this CDR3. The chain uses TRBV5-5 and TRBJ2-7; weak D call: TRBD1 (5 bases). The CDR3 extends over 12 amino acids. From germline, CDR1 is SGHKS and CDR2 YYEKEE (reference sequence). V lost 3 bases, J lost 3 bases, and 7 bases lay in between. The CDR3 spells CASSSTGYEQYF. The CDR3 DNA reads TGTGCCAGCAGCTCTACAGGCTACGAGCAGTACTTC.

This clone was detected only once. The rearrangement joins TRBV28 to TRBJ1-3; D unresolved. Germline V gives CDR1 MDHEN, CDR2 SYDVKM. V lost 2 bases and J 2 bases, leaving 10 bases between the germline ends. The CDR3 is 15 residues long. The CDR3 region has the DNA TGTGCCAGCAGTTTAAGGGCCGGGCCTGGAAACACCATATATTTT. Its translation is CASSLRAGPGNTIYF.

V gene TRBV29-1 combines with J gene TRBJ2-1; D is possibly TRBD1 (6 bases). The V gene's germline CDR1 is SQVTM and CDR2 ANQGSEA. Trimming cost V 8 bases and J 4 bases, with 18 bases left between them. The CDR3 has 14 amino acids. CDR3 amino acids: CSLKFDRLYNEQFF. CDR3 nucleotide sequence: TGCAGCTTGAAGTTTGACAGGTTATACAATGAGCAGTTCTTC.

The chain couples TRBV25-1 to TRBJ1-2, with D maybe TRBD1 (5 bases). CDR1 is MGHDK and CDR2 is SYGVNS in the germline V gene. V shed 2 bases and J shed 8 bases, with 18 bases lying between them. This CDR3 has 15 residues. The CDR3 DNA reads as TGTGCCAGCAGTGAAATGGCATCAGGGTGGGGCGGCTACACCTTC. Translated, it gives CASSEMASGWGGYTF.

The chain carries TRBV5-1 and TRBJ2-7; D is possibly TRBD2 (5 bases). CDR1 and CDR2 (germline): SGHRS, YFSETQ. The CDR3 has 14 residues. V was cut by 1 base and J by 3 bases, with 11 bases left in between. For the CDR3, the DNA is TGCGCCAGCAGCTTGAATGAGGGCTTCTACGAGCAGTACTTC. Translation gives CASSLNEGFYEQYF.

This chain uses TRBV6-5 with TRBJ2-7, with TRBD1 matching 7 bases. The CDR3 spans 15 residues. Trimming cost V 4 bases and J 2 bases; bases outside gene matches: 8. Looked up from germline, CDR1 is MNHEY and CDR2 is SVGAGI. This CDR3 reads CASSSDRARPYEQYF. In nucleotides, the CDR3 is TGTGCCAGCAGTTCCGACAGGGCAAGACCCTACGAGCAGTACTTC.

The rearrangement uses TRBV11-2 and TRBJ1-3, with D possibly matching TRBD1 (6 bases). V was shortened by 4 bases and J by 0 bases, with 13 bases between the two germline ends. CDR3 length equals 16 residues. Germline V gene sequence: CDR1 SGHAT, CDR2 FQNNGV. The CDR3 loop is CASSSRDTYSGNTIYF. The DNA for the CDR3 is TGTGCCAGCAGCTCCCGGGACACGTACTCTGGAAACACCATATATTTT.

This clone was seen a single time. Different DNA sequences within this sample yield the same CDR3. This chain links TRBV5-4 with TRBJ2-7; tentative D call: TRBD2 (6 bases). The V end was cut by 1 base, the J end by 3 bases, with 14 bases between. CDR1 is SGHNT and CDR2 is YYREEE in the germline V gene (reference sequence). The CDR3 has 15 residues. CDR3 loop: CASSLRRERGYEQYF. The CDR3 DNA reads TGTGCCAGCAGCTTGAGACGGGAGAGAGGCTACGAGCAGTACTTC.

The chain joins TRBV7-2 to TRBJ2-3; D may be TRBD1 or TRBD2 (5 bases each). The germline V gene has CDR1 SGHTA and CDR2 FQGNSA. With 5 bases removed from V and 5 bases from J, the gap between germline ends came to 17 bases. The CDR3 consists of 15 residues. This CDR3 is CASSNRENRGDTQYF. The CDR3 coding sequence is TGTGCCAGCAGCAACCGGGAAAATAGGGGAGATACGCAGTATTTT.

The rearrangement uses TRBV29-1 and TRBJ2-3; tentatively, D is TRBD1 (7 bases). V gave up 7 bases and J gave up 6 bases, with 29 bases separating them. The V gene's germline CDR1 is SQVTM and CDR2 ANQGSEA. CDR3 size: 17 residues. CDR3 nucleotides: TGCAGCGCCCCGCGGGCCCAGGGGGGCTTTAAGACGGATACGCAGTATTTT. This sequence encodes CSAPRAQGGFKTDTQYF.

The V call is TRBV2, the J call TRBJ1-1; TRBD1 aligns across 10 bases. This CDR3 is built from 14 residues. Germline V gene sequence: CDR1 SNHLY, CDR2 FYNNEI. Trimming at V came to 4 bases and at J to 7 bases, leaving 6 bases not matched to a gene. CDR3 nucleotides: TGTGCCAGCAGTGTGACAGGGGGCGGTTATGAAGCTTTCTTT. It translates to CASSVTGGGYEAFF.

Note on this clone: Other DNA sequences of this sample code for an identical CDR3. The chain links TRBV5-6 to TRBJ2-5; no clear D gene. CDR3 size: 13 residues. CDR1 is SGHDT and CDR2 is YYEEEE in the germline V gene. Trimming removed 0 bases from V and 1 base from J, with 4 bases in between. The CDR3 nucleotides are TGTGCCAGCAGCTTGGCAGTCCAAGAGACCCAGTACTTC. Protein product: CASSLAVQETQYF.

This chain links TRBV14 with TRBJ2-3, with 8 bases matching TRBD1. Trimming cost V 1 base and J 9 bases; bases outside gene matches: 3. Germline V CDR1 and CDR2: SGHDN, FVKESK. This CDR3 comprises 13 residues. CDR3 loop: CASSQGTGRTQYF. The CDR3, as DNA: TGTGCCAGCAGCCAAGGGACAGGGCGGACGCAGTATTTT. The full variable domain, its missing parts supplied by reference TRBV14 and TRBJ2-3, is EAGVTQFPSHSVIEKGQTVTLRCDPISGHDNLYWYRRVMGKEIKFLLHFVKESKQDESGMPNNRFLAERTGGTYSTLKVQPAELEDSGVYFCASSQGTGRTQYFGPGTRLTVL.

The chain uses TRBV27 and TRBJ2-5; 8 nucleotides line up with TRBD2. Germline V CDR1 and CDR2: MNHEY, SMNVEV (reference sequence). The CDR3 length is 19 residues. With 6 bases clipped from V and 5 bases from J, the junction kept 23 bases outside the gene matches. CDR3 bases: TGTGCCAGCAGCCCAACCGGGACTAGTAGCTTCAGACGTTTGGAGACCCAGTACTTC. Translation gives CASSPTGTSSFRRLETQYF.

The V call is TRBV6-4, the J call TRBJ2-3; 7 positions match TRBD1. Looked up from germline, CDR1 is MRHNA and CDR2 is SNTAGT. CDR3 length: 16 residues. Germline trimming cut 6 bases from V and 0 bases from J; bases unmatched to any gene: 9. The CDR3 bases are TGTGCCAGCAGCGACGGGACAGACCTTAGCACAGATACGCAGTATTTT. It yields the protein CASSDGTDLSTDTQYF.

This clone showed up just a few times. The chain uses TRBV19 and TRBJ2-2; the D call may be TRBD1 or TRBD2 (5 bases each). Germline V gene data show CDR1 as LNHDA and CDR2 as SQIVND (reference sequence). V lost 7 bases and J lost 8, with 8 bases in between. This CDR3 is built from 11 residues. The CDR3 DNA reads as TGTGCCAGTACGGGGACGGGGGAGCTGTTTTTT. This translates into CASTGTGELFF. The variable domain in full, with the rest retrieved from reference TRBV19 and TRBJ2-2, is DGGITQSPKYLFRKEGQNVTLSCEQNLNHDAMYWYRQDPGQGLRLIYYSQIVNDFQKGDIAEGYSVSREKKESFPLTVTSAQKNPTAFYLCASTGTGELFFGEGSRLTVL.